This T cell receptor (beta chain) was sequenced for a study of shared clonotypes between healthy human individuals. This clone was recorded only once. Its antigen is not identified. Study results and caveats: Naive subsets generally exceeded memory subsets in estimated richness. Naive CD4 clonotype sharing across a few donors was 4% to 5.5%. Few donors restricted represented genetic and exposure-history diversity.

Profiling relied on immunoSEQ multiplex PCR, and the TCRdb table lists in-frame clones only, not all of them. This table holds hundreds of thousands of clones, 90% to 97% found once. Negatively enriched CD4+ T cells were divided by CD45RA into naive and memory. Germline CDR1 is SNHLY and CDR2 is FYNNEI. V lost 10 bases, J lost 3 bases, and 15 bases lay in between. The CDR3 runs to 13 residues. The chain recombines TRBV2 with TRBJ1-2, with D perhaps TRBD1 (5 bases). The TCR originated in a woman under 40 in good health. Sequenced sample: naive CD4+ T cells sorted from blood. Indicated subset: CD45RA+ positively selected. The CDR3 loop is CATQTTVYYGYTF. CDR3 coding DNA: TGTGCCACCCAAACGACAGTTTACTATGGCTACACCTTC.